A selection of T cell receptor beta chains follows, all from one sample in a study of Ad26.COV2.S vaccination and SARS-CoV-2 variants. The table came from immunoSEQ multiplex PCR; TCRdb's copy has only in-frame clones and leaves some out. The profile shows over 85,000 clones, about three quarters of them singletons. Source: peripheral blood, taken after recovery from COVID-19. The receptor source for this set is a human donor who had recovered from COVID-19. Both conserved end residues are part of each CDR3. A D gene is named only where the DNA matches it firmly. Rows give clone size only sometimes, using once, few, many, or a class for an expanded clone.

clone size	V gene	D gene	J gene	CDR3 protein	CDR3 DNA
-	TRBV7-2	-	TRBJ1-2	CASSPDSSVPYGYTF	TGTGCCAGCAGCCCGGACAGCTCGGTACCTTATGGCTACACCTTC
-	TRBV7-9	-	TRBJ1-2	CASSLGVDNYGYTF	TGTGCCAGCAGCTTAGGAGTAGATAACTATGGCTACACCTTC
few	TRBV9	-	TRBJ1-6	CASSPRLDSPLHF	TGTGCCAGCAGCCCCCGATTGGATTCACCCCTCCACTTT
-	TRBV3-1/TRBV3-2	-	TRBJ1-5	CASASDSLCDQPQHF	TGTGCCAGCGCTTCGGACAGTTTATGCGATCAGCCCCAGCATTTT
-	TRBV6-2/TRBV6-3	TRBD1	TRBJ1-2	CASSLPGGSYGYTF	TGTGCCAGCAGCCTCCCAGGGGGCAGCTATGGCTACACCTTC
-	TRBV2	TRBD1	TRBJ1-2	CASRALVTGSYGYTF	TGTGCCAGCAGAGCGCTAGTGACAGGGTCCTATGGCTACACCTTC
-	TRBV7-3	-	TRBJ2-3	CASSLEGVTTDTQYF	TGTGCCAGCAGCTTGGAGGGGGTTACCACAGATACGCAGTATTTT
-	TRBV10-3	-	TRBJ1-2	CAISETQAYGYTF	TGTGCCATCAGTGAGACACAGGCCTATGGCTACACCTTC
many	TRBV15	TRBD1	TRBJ2-7	CATSKGQRDSYEQYF	TGTGCCACCAGCAAGGGACAGAGAGACTCCTACGAGCAGTACTTC
-	TRBV2	TRBD1	TRBJ1-1	CASSGPTGQGPAAFF	TGTGCCAGCAGTGGGCCCACGGGACAGGGACCAGCGGCTTTCTTT
-	TRBV11-3	-	TRBJ1-1	CASSLVQGTEAFF	TGTGCCAGCAGCTTAGTTCAAGGGACTGAAGCTTTCTTT
-	TRBV2	TRBD1	TRBJ1-5	CASSVQGLNQPQHF	TGTGCCAGCAGTGTACAGGGGTTGAATCAGCCCCAGCATTTT
-	TRBV7-9	-	TRBJ1-1	CASSFVVNTEAFF	TGTGCCAGCAGCTTCGTGGTGAACACTGAAGCTTTCTTT
-	TRBV12-3/TRBV12-4	-	TRBJ2-3	CASSADTQYF	TGTGCCAGCAGTGCAGATACGCAGTATTTT
-	TRBV7-9	-	TRBJ1-2	CASSDDSPSYTF	TGTGCCAGCAGCGATGACAGTCCTAGCTACACCTTC
-	TRBV2	TRBD1	TRBJ1-4	CASSILTGANEKLFF	TGTGCCAGCAGTATACTGACAGGGGCTAATGAAAAACTGTTTTTT
once	TRBV5-1	-	TRBJ1-5	CASRQGEGSNQPQHF	TGCGCCAGCAGACAGGGAGAAGGAAGCAATCAGCCCCAGCATTTT